This T cell receptor beta chain was captured by sequencing in a study of blood T cell repertoires in COVID-19. At the level of the study: Acute and convalescent COVID-19 specimens originated in the United States, Italy and Spain. PBMCs, B-cell-depleted T cells, or T cells were the source of the cDNA or gDNA that made up the material.

This clone occurred once. With 7 bases removed from V and 7 bases from J, the gap between germline ends came to 14 bases. The CDR3 runs 13 residues. Study processing details: Estimates of nucleated cell counts were drawn from the amplification of reference gene primers. This table comes from immunoSEQ multiplex PCR, and its TCRdb copy is limited to in-frame clones, with some not included. V, J and clone size were drawn from that table, and D and trimming were deduced from the DNA. The table has fewer than 250,000 clones, roughly 88% seen once; the top ten hold around 6.6%. The specimen sequenced was peripheral blood. The clonotype originates from a middle-aged woman who had recovered from COVID-19. J is TRBJ1-5 and V is TRBV12-3 or TRBV12-4, with D maybe TRBD1 (6 bases). In DNA form, the CDR3 reads TGTGCCAGCACTCAGGGGAGAAACCAGCCCCAGCATTTT. Translation gives CASTQGRNQPQHF.